This T cell receptor (beta chain) was recovered during a study of T cell responses to AZD1222 COVID-19 vaccine. V lost 0 bases and J 2 bases, leaving 14 bases between the germline ends. The CDR3 loop spans 17 amino acids. The germline CDR1 and CDR2 sequences are LNHNV and YYDKDF (reference sequence). TCRdb's copy holds only in-frame clones and misses some; the assay was immunoSEQ multiplex PCR. The table shows under 200,000 clones, with under 95% occurring only once. The sample consisted of peripheral blood, taken on day 0 of MenACWY control vaccination. J is TRBJ1-5 and V is TRBV15, with D perhaps TRBD1 (6 bases). The receptor's source is an adult in good health. The CDR3 region has the DNA TGTGCCACCAGCAGAGAGCTATCACAGGGCGGCAATCAGCCCCAGCATTTT. This sequence encodes CATSRELSQGGNQPQHF.